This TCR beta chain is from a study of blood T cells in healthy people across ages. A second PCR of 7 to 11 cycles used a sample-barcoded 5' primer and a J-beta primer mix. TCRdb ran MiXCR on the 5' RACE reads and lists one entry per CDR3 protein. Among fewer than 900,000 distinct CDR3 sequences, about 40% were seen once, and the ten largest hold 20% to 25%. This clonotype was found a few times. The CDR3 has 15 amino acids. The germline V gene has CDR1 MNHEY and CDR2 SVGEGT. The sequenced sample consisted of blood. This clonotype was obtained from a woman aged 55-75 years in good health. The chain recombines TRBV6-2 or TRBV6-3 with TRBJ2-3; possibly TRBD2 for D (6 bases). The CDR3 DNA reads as TGTCCCCTTTATGTGCCGGGGGACGACACAGATACGCAGTATTTT. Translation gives CPLYVPGDDTDTQYF.